The 10 T cell receptor beta chains listed next were all sequenced from one sample in a study of CD8+ T cells in alopecia areata. Treatment reported: oral pan-JAK inhibitor, 5-10 mg twice daily. Extracted from the samples, RNA was reverse transcribed into cDNA to serve as the sequencing template. Sequencing used immunoSEQ multiplex PCR; TCRdb keeps in-frame clones, though not all of them. This sample has some 200,000 clones; 50% to 70% occur once, and the top ten carry about 1.6%. Here the sequenced sample was CD4+ T cells sorted from blood, taken at week 4, from a patient treated with tofacitinib. Source of these receptors: a human donor with alopecia areata.

The chain joins TRBV11-3 to TRBJ2-7, with D possibly being TRBD2 (7 bases). The CDR3 extends over 15 amino acids. Per germline, CDR1 SGHNT and CDR2 YENEEA. Trimming pared 2 bases from V and 0 bases from J, leaving 11 bases between. The CDR3: CASSLSGGPSYEQYF. In DNA form, the CDR3 reads TGTGCCAGCAGCTTATCCGGGGGGCCCTCCTACGAGCAGTACTTC.

V is TRBV9 and J is TRBJ1-6; D call uncertain. V was shortened by 0 bases and J by 6 bases, with 7 bases between the two germline ends. The V gene's germline CDR1 is SGDLS and CDR2 YYNGEE. CDR3 length: 14 residues. CDR3 residues: CASSVAKPNSPLHF. DNA for the CDR3: TGTGCCAGCAGCGTAGCCAAACCTAATTCACCCCTCCACTTT. The full variable domain, with the rest looked up from reference TRBV9 and TRBJ1-6, is DSGVTQTPKHLITATGQRVTLRCSPRSGDLSVYWYQQSLDQGLQFLIQYYNGEERAKGNILERFSAQQFPDLHSELNLSSLELGDSALYFCASSVAKPNSPLHFGNGTRLTVT.

CDR3 sequence: CASSLTPSGANVLTF. The CDR3 nucleotides are TGTGCCAGCAGCCTAACCCCCTCTGGGGCCAACGTCCTGACTTTC. The genes are TRBV27 and TRBJ2-6; D ambiguous. V dropped 6 bases and J dropped 0 bases, with 9 bases sitting between them. Germline lookup yields CDR1 MNHEY and CDR2 SMNVEV (reference sequence). CDR3 length: 15 amino acids.

This clone was detected ten times or more. This chain connects TRBV5-1 to TRBJ2-1, with 12 bases that match TRBD1. V shed 4 bases, J shed 8 bases, and the junction held 10 bases outside the gene matches. The CDR3 totals 16 residues. The germline gives CDR1 SGHRS, CDR2 YFSETQ. For the CDR3, the DNA is TGCGCCAGCAGCCTATCCGGGACAGGGGGCTTCCATGAGCAGTTCTTC. Translation: CASSLSGTGGFHEQFF.

The chain links TRBV4-2 to TRBJ1-5; TRBD1 agrees at 10 bases. V shed 2 bases, J shed 4 bases, and the junction held 5 bases outside the gene matches. The CDR3 contains 16 residues. From germline, CDR1 is LGHNA and CDR2 YNFKEQ. DNA of the CDR3: TGTGCCAGCAGCCAACTGGACAGGGGGGAAAATCAGCCCCAGCATTTT. As protein: CASSQLDRGENQPQHF.

This clone occurred many times. This sequence joins TRBV30 and TRBJ1-6; 9 nucleotides line up with TRBD1. The CDR3 is made up of 16 amino acids. Losses at the gene ends were 4 bases for V and 4 bases for J; bases not matched to a gene: 8. Germline CDR1 GTSNPN, CDR2 SVGIG (reference sequence). The CDR3: CAWMGQGMGYNSPLHF. The DNA for the CDR3 is TGTGCCTGGATGGGACAGGGAATGGGGTATAATTCACCCCTCCACTTT.

CDR3 sequence (DNA): TGCAGCGTTTTAGGATTCAATGATGGCTACACCTTC. This encodes CSVLGFNDGYTF. The gene calls are TRBV29-1 and TRBJ1-2; D remains ambiguous. CDR3 length equals 12 residues. Germline V lookup: CDR1 SQVTM, CDR2 ANQGSEA. V shed 5 bases and J shed 6 bases, with 13 bases lying between them. Full variable domain (outside the CDR3, taken from reference TRBV29-1 and TRBJ1-2): SAVISQKPSRDICQRGTSLTIQCQVDSQVTMMFWYRQQPGQSLTLIATANQGSEATYESGFVIDKFPISRPNLTFSTLTVSNMSPEDSSIYLCSVLGFNDGYTFGSGTRLTVV.

The genes are TRBV9 and TRBJ2-5; 8 bases line up with TRBD1. After removal of 4 bases from V and 4 bases from J, the junction contained 6 bases not matched to a gene. Germline V lookup: CDR1 SGDLS, CDR2 YYNGEE. This CDR3 is built from 14 residues. CDR3 DNA sequence: TGTGCCAGCAGCTCCTCGACAGGGGCAGAGACCCAGTACTTC. This sequence encodes CASSSSTGAETQYF.

This clone was recorded a few times. V gene TRBV7-8 combines with J gene TRBJ1-2; 7 nucleotides line up with TRBD1. The CDR3 runs 15 residues. J gave up 5 bases and V 1 base, and 7 bases lay outside the gene matches. CDR1 is SGHVS and CDR2 is FQNEAQ in the germline V gene. The CDR3 reads CASSLGGGVWYGYTF. The CDR3 nucleotides are TGTGCCAGCAGCTTAGGAGGGGGCGTATGGTATGGCTACACCTTC.

The chain recombines TRBV2 with TRBJ1-6, with a tentative D call TRBD1 (5 bases). The CDR3 is 14 amino acids. Germline CDR1 is SNHLY and CDR2 is FYNNEI. The V gene lost 4 bases and the J gene lost 7 bases, with 11 bases spanning the gap. CDR3 DNA sequence: TGTGCCAGCAGTGTCATGGGGCGGAATTCACCCCTCCACTTT. Translating it yields CASSVMGRNSPLHF. The variable domain in full, with the rest retrieved from reference TRBV2 and TRBJ1-6, is EPEVTQTPSHQVTQMGQEVILRCVPISNHLYFYWYRQILGQKVEFLVSFYNNEISEKSEIFDDQFSVERPDGSNFTLKIRSTKLEDSAMYFCASSVMGRNSPLHFGNGTRLTVT.